These 13 T cell receptor beta chains came from one sample sequenced in a study of cytomegalovirus exposure and HLA in healthy donors. TCRdb's table, derived via immunoSEQ multiplex PCR, lists solely in-frame clones and lacks some. The sample contains about 200,000 clones, 70% to 90% of which appear only once. The sample comprised PBMCs. These receptors were taken from a woman aged 18-35 years in good health and CMV-seronegative.

CDR3 DNA sequence: TGTGCCACCAGCAGAGATCCTCCGGGAGGGAGGGAAAAACTGTTTTTT. Its protein is CATSRDPPGGREKLFF. This chain connects TRBV15 to TRBJ1-4; the D is unclear. CDR3 length: 16 amino acids. The V end was cut by 0 bases, the J end by 8 bases, with 16 bases between. Germline V gene lookup returns CDR1 LNHNV and CDR2 YYDKDF (reference sequence).

The chain has TRBV5-6 and TRBJ2-5; D gene ambiguous. The CDR3 has 14 amino acids. Germline CDR1 reads SGHDT; CDR2 reads YYEEEE. V lost 0 bases, J lost 1 base, and 7 bases lay in between. CDR3 in amino acids: CASSLGQSQETQYF. The CDR3, as DNA: TGTGCCAGCAGCTTGGGACAAAGCCAAGAGACCCAGTACTTC.

The chain employs TRBV7-8 and TRBJ2-2; TRBD1 is a possible D gene (5 bases). Per germline, CDR1 SGHVS and CDR2 FQNEAQ. The germline V and J ends were trimmed by 6 bases and 7 bases, with 27 bases remaining between them. The CDR3 is 18 amino acids. Written as DNA, the CDR3 is TGTGCCAGCAGACCCACAGGTTGGGCCCAGCCTGAGATCGGGGAGCTGTTTTTT. It encodes CASRPTGWAQPEIGELFF.

This chain links TRBV29-1 with TRBJ1-2, with TRBD1 matching over 10 bases. The V segment lost 7 bases and the J segment 2 bases; nucleotides outside the gene matches: 7. This CDR3 contains 14 residues. Germline CDR1 SQVTM, CDR2 ANQGSEA. As DNA, the CDR3 is TGCAGCGACGACAGGGGGCCGATAAACTATGGCTACACCTTC. Translated: CSDDRGPINYGYTF.

V usage is TRBV6-5 and J usage is TRBJ2-7, with D hard to call. Deletions cut 4 bases from V and 3 bases from J, with 10 bases between. The CDR3 runs 13 residues. In germline, CDR1 is MNHEY, CDR2 SVGAGI. In DNA form, the CDR3 reads TGTGCCAGCAGTTCCGGGCAGGACTACGAGCAGTACTTC. This gives the protein CASSSGQDYEQYF.

This chain joins TRBV5-1 and TRBJ2-7, with 9 bases matching TRBD2. The CDR3 loop spans 16 amino acids. J gave up 4 bases and V 0 bases, and 8 bases lay outside the gene matches. Germline values: CDR1 SGHRS, CDR2 YFSETQ. The CDR3 DNA sequence: TGCGCCAGCAGCTTGGCGGTGACTAGCGGACGATACGAGCAGTACTTC. Amino acids: CASSLAVTSGRYEQYF.

The rearrangement joins TRBV10-3 to TRBJ1-5; no reliable D call. The CDR3 has 13 amino acids. Germline V gene data show CDR1 as ENHRY and CDR2 as SYGVKD. Trimming stripped 2 bases from V and 7 bases from J, with 9 bases between. CDR3 DNA sequence: TGTGCCATCAGTGAGAGTCCGGGGCAGCCCCAGCATTTT. This translates into CAISESPGQPQHF.

The rearrangement joins TRBV18 to TRBJ1-1; no reliable D call. Looked up from germline, CDR1 is KGHSH and CDR2 is LQKENI. This CDR3 region has 13 residues. V lost 6 bases to trimming and J lost 0 bases, with 8 bases between them. The CDR3 DNA sequence: TGTGCCAGCTCCGCCGGGATGAACACTGAAGCTTTCTTT. Translated, it gives CASSAGMNTEAFF.

The count of this clone is one. The chain couples TRBV27 to TRBJ1-2; 8 bases line up with TRBD1. This CDR3 has 18 amino acids. V lost 7 bases, J lost 4 bases, and 20 bases stayed unmatched. Germline V CDR1 and CDR2: MNHEY, SMNVEV (reference sequence). The CDR3 loop is CASTIFRDRRLGSYGYTF. As DNA, the CDR3 is TGTGCCAGCACGATCTTCCGGGACAGGCGGCTTGGGAGCTATGGCTACACCTTC.

DNA of the CDR3: TGCGCCAGCAGCCAAGACGCAGGGTACACTGAAGCTTTCTTT. This sequence encodes CASSQDAGYTEAFF. This sequence joins TRBV4-1 and TRBJ1-1, with TRBD1 as a possible D gene (5 bases). Between the trimmed V and J ends, which lost 0 bases and 3 bases, there was a span of 8 bases. Germline V gene sequence: CDR1 MGHRA, CDR2 YSYEKL. This CDR3 has 14 residues.

This clone has more than one count but fewer than ten. J is TRBJ1-2 and V is TRBV7-2; tentative D call: TRBD1 (5 bases). V lost 2 bases, J lost 4 bases, and 17 bases lay in between. There are 16 residues in the CDR3. Germline loops: CDR1 SGHTA, CDR2 FQGNSA. The CDR3 nucleotides read TGTGCCAGCAGCTTACGTGCCCTCGGGGGAGGCTATGGCTACACCTTC. Encoded protein: CASSLRALGGGYGYTF.

CDR3 amino acids: CASSRSGGGYEQYF. In nucleotides, the CDR3 is TGTGCCAGTAGTAGAAGCGGGGGAGGCTACGAGCAGTACTTC. V gene TRBV19 combines with J gene TRBJ2-7, with 8 positions matching TRBD2. The V and J ends lost 4 bases and 3 bases, in that order; junction bases with no gene match: 5. In germline, CDR1 is LNHDA, CDR2 SQIVND (reference sequence). The CDR3 is 14 amino acids.

This rearrangement joins TRBV4-2 to TRBJ2-3; D may be TRBD1 (6 bases). Germline-derived CDR1 and CDR2 are LGHNA and YNFKEQ. V lost 4 bases, J lost 2 bases, and 16 bases lay in between. This CDR3 contains 16 residues. Written as DNA, the CDR3 is TGTGCCAGCAGCCCAACCGGGACAACCTTCACAGATACGCAGTATTTT. Its protein product is CASSPTGTTFTDTQYF.